The rows below give T cell receptor beta chains drawn from one sample of a study of sequential checkpoint blockade in melanoma. Sequencing was performed with immunoSEQ multiplex PCR; in TCRdb, only in-frame clones are kept and a portion is missing. The data show approximately 12,000 clones, with almost 80% seen just once and more than 45% held by the top ten. The sample consisted of CD8+ T cells sorted from blood (inferred from file names), taken from a patient given nivolumab and ipilimumab in sequence. The receptors were sampled from a human donor with melanoma. Both conserved end residues are trimmed from each CDR3.

j_call v_call cdr3_aa
TRBJ2-7 TRBV11-2 ASSLEFTASYEQY
TRBJ2-5 TRBV5-4 ASSARQGAQEQY
TRBJ1-2 TRBV5-3 ASSLAQYGYT
TRBJ2-7 TRBV28 ASSPDRDEQY
TRBJ2-7 TRBV11-2 ASSFSTGSYEQY
TRBJ2-3 TRBV7-9 ASSLTVEVDTDTQY
TRBJ2-1 TRBV30 AWSEAGTFYNEQF
TRBJ1-2 TRBV6-5 ASSIQGGYDYGYT
TRBJ2-7 TRBV27 ASSPGLPSSYEQY
TRBJ1-1 TRBV9 ASSAPDSLNTEAF
TRBJ2-3 TRBV27 ASSFGLSAWGSDTQY
TRBJ2-7 TRBV27 ASTTGGWTGEQY
TRBJ2-3 TRBV28 ASSLISTDTQY
TRBJ1-2 TRBV14 ASSQYRGVSYDGYT
TRBJ1-2 TRBV4-2 ASSPEAGSYGYT
TRBJ1-1 TRBV9 ASSVAPQKAHTEAF
TRBJ2-7 TRBV18 ASSPPTSETYEQY
TRBJ2-7 TRBV30 AWGQGEYLPYEQY
TRBJ1-4 TRBV28 ASSLAGFATNEKLF
TRBJ1-4 TRBV15 ATSRDGEKLF
TRBJ2-7 TRBV7-9 ASSQKGDYEQY
TRBJ2-7 TRBV19 ASSISLDSSYEQY
TRBJ1-1 TRBV27 ASSLNELINTEAF
TRBJ1-1 TRBV4-1 ASSQADSQNTEAF
TRBJ1-2 TRBV29-1 SVFKQGQTNYGYT
TRBJ2-7 TRBV5-5 ASSLASGGGYEQY
TRBJ2-3 TRBV27 ASSLWGGGGTDTQY
TRBJ2-7 TRBV4-3 ASSQDWISSGSQQY
TRBJ2-3 TRBV7-3 ASSSTGSGDTQY
TRBJ2-7 TRBV5-5 ASSQDSWAGGYEQY
TRBJ1-3 TRBV28 ASSKGASSGNTIY
TRBJ1-2 TRBV12-5 ASGSPGQGAPNYGYT
TRBJ2-5 TRBV15 ATSREREVETQY
TRBJ2-7 TRBV9 ASSDPAGPSYEQY
TRBJ1-2 TRBV4-3 ASSQDETGTGYT
TRBJ2-1 TRBV28 ASSRTSGGGAYNEQF
TRBJ2-2 TRBV19 ASSMFGQGDTGELF
TRBJ2-3 TRBV14 ASSYTLSDTQY
TRBJ2-7 TRBV7-2 ASIKLGGLGDREQY
TRBJ1-2 TRBV18 ASSPPDSEVGGYT
TRBJ2-7 TRBV6-1 ASEFDLAIYEQY
TRBJ2-2 TRBV7-8 ASSLARDGAMDTGELF
TRBJ2-5 TRBV15 ATSRDRPGTSGSSETQY
TRBJ2-7 TRBV19 ASSPGRVAYEQY
TRBJ2-3 TRBV7-8 ASSLAPAGVSTDTQY
TRBJ1-2 TRBV2 ASRENSGQVNYGYT
TRBJ1-2 TRBV19 ASSIPGTGGFYT
TRBJ2-3 TRBV9 ASSVIPADTQY
TRBJ2-1 TRBV6-4 ASRQGQGLFNEQF
. TRBV5-6 ASSDGTTYEQY